The 10 T cell receptor beta chains below all came from one sample that was sequenced in a study of cytomegalovirus exposure and HLA in healthy donors. It was with 60 Vbeta and 13 Jbeta primers that the PCR ran. Assay used: immunoSEQ multiplex PCR; TCRdb lists only in-frame clones, some missing. Among 120,000 or so clones listed, 75% to 80% were seen once. Sequences were obtained from PBMCs. These TCRs come from a woman in her forties in good health and CMV-seronegative.

As to this clone: Other DNA sequences in this specimen translate into the identical CDR3. The J gene is TRBJ2-7, the V gene TRBV13; 14 bases match TRBD2. V lost 6 bases to trimming and J lost 2 bases; unmatched junction nucleotides: 3. This CDR3 spans 15 amino acids. Looked up from germline, CDR1 is PRHDT and CDR2 is FYEKMQ (reference sequence). The DNA for the CDR3 is TGTGCCAGCAGAAGGGGACTAGCGGGGGCCTACGAGCAGTACTTC. Its translation is CASRRGLAGAYEQYF.

The V and J genes are TRBV19 and TRBJ2-4; 11 bases map to TRBD2. This CDR3 spans 20 amino acids. Germline lookup yields CDR1 LNHDA and CDR2 SQIVND (reference sequence). V was clipped by 5 bases and J by 2 bases; unmatched bases: 17. The CDR3 is CASSPRTSGRILLSKNIQYF. The CDR3 region has the DNA TGTGCCAGTAGTCCGAGGACTAGCGGGCGCATCCTGTTATCCAAAAACATTCAGTACTTC. Full variable domain (rest looked up from reference TRBV19 and TRBJ2-4): DGGITQSPKYLFRKEGQNVTLSCEQNLNHDAMYWYRQDPGQGLRLIYYSQIVNDFQKGDIAEGYSVSREKKESFPLTVTSAQKNPTAFYLCASSPRTSGRILLSKNIQYFGAGTRLSVL.

This rearrangement joins TRBV18 to TRBJ1-3, with a possible D match to TRBD1 (6 bases). The CDR3 loop spans 17 amino acids. The V gene lost 2 bases and the J gene lost 0 bases, with 14 bases spanning the gap. Germline assignment: CDR1 KGHSH and CDR2 LQKENI. The CDR3 protein is CASSPFYRADSGNTIYF. In DNA, the CDR3 is TGTGCCAGCTCACCATTTTACAGGGCCGACTCTGGAAACACCATATATTTT.

J is TRBJ1-2 and V is TRBV4-3; 9 positions match TRBD1. The CDR3 has 15 residues. Germline V gives CDR1 LGHNA, CDR2 YSLEER. The V gene end was trimmed by 4 bases and the J gene end by 6 bases; junction bases not matched to a gene: 9. This CDR3 reads CASSPKRDRENGYTF. In nucleotides, the CDR3 is TGCGCCAGCAGCCCAAAGAGGGACAGGGAAAATGGCTACACCTTC.

This clone appeared once. The J gene is TRBJ1-6, the V gene TRBV5-1; D is possibly TRBD1 (5 bases). Per germline, CDR1 SGHRS and CDR2 YFSETQ. V gave up 0 bases and J gave up 9 bases, with 10 bases separating them. CDR3 length: 14 amino acids. The CDR3 region is CASSLAGYGSPLHF. CDR3 nucleotide sequence: TGCGCCAGCAGCTTGGCAGGGTATGGTTCACCCCTCCACTTT.

The rearrangement joins TRBV10-2 to TRBJ2-5, with D uncertain. The germline V gene has CDR1 WSHSY and CDR2 SAAADI. Trimming left V 5 bases short and J 2 bases short, with 9 bases between. The CDR3 runs to 13 residues. The CDR3 DNA reads as TGCGCCAGCAGTTTTCAGGAACAAGAGACCCAGTACTTC. Its translation: CASSFQEQETQYF.

Worth noting for this clone: Other DNA sequences in the sample encode the same CDR3. The rearrangement links TRBV27 to TRBJ2-1; D unclear. The V and J ends lost 3 bases and 0 bases respectively, with 3 bases between them. The CDR3 is made up of 13 amino acids. The germline gives CDR1 MNHEY, CDR2 SMNVEV (reference sequence). CDR3 DNA sequence: TGTGCCAGCAGTTTCTCCTCCTACAATGAGCAGTTCTTC. Its translation is CASSFSSYNEQFF.

The rearrangement joins TRBV5-6 to TRBJ2-7; 8 nucleotides align to TRBD1. Trimming cost V 2 bases and J 2 bases; bases outside gene matches: 3. CDR1 is SGHDT and CDR2 is YYEEEE in the germline V gene. This CDR3 has 14 amino acids. CDR3 protein: CASSFWDRPYEQYF. For the CDR3, the DNA is TGTGCCAGCAGCTTCTGGGACAGGCCCTACGAGCAGTACTTC. Variable domain in full (rest from reference TRBV5-6 and TRBJ2-7): DAGVTQSPTHLIKTRGQQVTLRCSPKSGHDTVSWYQQALGQGPQFIFQYYEEEERQRGNFPDRFSGHQFPNYSSELNVNALLLGDSALYLCASSFWDRPYEQYFGPGTRLTVT.

This chain connects TRBV4-1 to TRBJ2-1; D uncertain. This CDR3 comprises 15 residues. The V end was cut by 0 bases, the J end by 0 bases, with 6 bases between. The germline gives CDR1 MGHRA, CDR2 YSYEKL. This chain's CDR3 is CASSQDLSSYNEQFF. CDR3 DNA: TGCGCCAGCAGCCAAGACCTCAGCTCCTACAATGAGCAGTTCTTC.

V usage is TRBV28 and J usage is TRBJ1-4; D not resolved. Trimming took 5 bases from V and 8 from J, leaving 18 bases between them. Germline V gene data show CDR1 as MDHEN and CDR2 as SYDVKM. The CDR3 length is 15 residues. For the CDR3, the DNA is TGTGCCAGCAGTCCCGGTTGGGGTGGGGAGGAAAAACTGTTTTTT. It translates to CASSPGWGGEEKLFF.